These 8 T cell receptor beta chains came from one sample sequenced in a study of PD-1 blockade in classical Hodgkin lymphoma. The table came from immunoSEQ multiplex PCR; TCRdb's copy has only in-frame clones and leaves some out. The sample contains roughly 140,000 clones, approximately 80% of which appear only once. Each and every patient relapsed after autologous stem cell transplantation, and patients got differing brentuximab vedotin exposure. This sample comprised peripheral blood mononuclear cells (PBMCs), obtained before the second cycle of nivolumab. All receptors derive from a human donor with classical Hodgkin lymphoma.

The chain has TRBV9 and TRBJ1-6; D uncertain. Germline V gene data show CDR1 as SGDLS and CDR2 as YYNGEE. V dropped 4 bases and J dropped 6 bases, with 14 bases sitting between them. The CDR3 is 15 residues long. CDR3 DNA sequence: TGTGCCAGCAGCCTTACTGGGCAGGCTAATTCACCCCTCCACTTT. Translation: CASSLTGQANSPLHF.

The rearrangement joins TRBV5-1 to TRBJ2-7; D gene uncertain. This CDR3 comprises 11 residues. Per germline, CDR1 SGHRS and CDR2 YFSETQ. Trimming left V 4 bases short and J 2 bases short, with 4 bases between. CDR3 sequence: CASSVTYEQYF. The CDR3 DNA follows: TGCGCCAGCAGCGTAACCTACGAGCAGTACTTC.

The CDR3 spells CASSLGGDRGLGIQYF. The CDR3 DNA is TGTGCCAGCAGCTTGGGAGGGGACAGGGGTTTGGGCATTCAGTACTTC. The V call is TRBV5-4, the J call TRBJ2-4; 10 bases align to TRBD1. With 0 bases clipped from V and 9 bases from J, the junction kept 9 bases outside the gene matches. This CDR3 is 16 amino acids long. The germline V gene encodes CDR1 SGHNT and CDR2 YYREEE (reference sequence).

The chain is built from TRBV10-3 and TRBJ1-3, with D unresolved. The V gene lost 3 bases and the J gene lost 0 bases, with 9 bases spanning the gap. CDR1 is ENHRY, CDR2 SYGVKD, per germline. This CDR3 contains 15 residues. CDR3 nucleotide sequence: TGTGCCATCAGTGACCGCCGCAGCTCTGGAAACACCATATATTTT. The encoded protein is CAISDRRSSGNTIYF.

The chain carries TRBV7-6 and TRBJ2-7, with a possible D match to TRBD1 (5 bases). Germline V gene lookup returns CDR1 SGHVS and CDR2 FNYEAQ. The CDR3 is 13 amino acids. V was shortened by 5 bases and J by 5 bases, with 13 bases between the two germline ends. For the CDR3, the DNA is TGTGCCAGCAGCAGACGTTGGGGCCACGAGCAGTACTTC. It encodes CASSRRWGHEQYF. Drawing the rest from reference TRBV7-6 and TRBJ2-7, the complete variable domain is GAGVSQSPRYKVTKRGQDVALRCDPISGHVSLYWYRQALGQGPEFLTYFNYEAQQDKSGLPNDRFSAERPEGSISTLTIQRTEQRDSAMYRCASSRRWGHEQYFGPGTRLTVT.

J is TRBJ1-2 and V is TRBV28, with a tentative D call TRBD1 (6 bases). V dropped 1 base and J dropped 7 bases, with 16 bases sitting between them. There are 15 residues in the CDR3. Germline V gene lookup returns CDR1 MDHEN and CDR2 SYDVKM. In nucleotides, the CDR3 is TGTGCCAGCAGTTTATCGGAGGCGGTCAGGGGTGGCTACACCTTC. The encoded protein is CASSLSEAVRGGYTF.

The genes are TRBV28 and TRBJ2-5; the match to TRBD2 covers 8 bases. The germline gives CDR1 MDHEN, CDR2 SYDVKM. The junction had 12 bases not matched to a gene; V was cut back by 7 bases and J by 5 bases. The CDR3 sequence is 15 residues long. The CDR3 sequence: CASKNAQREIETQYF. The CDR3 DNA reads TGTGCCAGCAAGAATGCCCAGCGGGAGATTGAGACCCAGTACTTC.

The CDR3 DNA reads TGTGCCAGCAGCCAGGGGGCGGGGATCAATGAGCAGTTCTTC. It specifies CASSQGAGINEQFF. The genes are TRBV5-4 and TRBJ2-1, with 8 bases identical to TRBD1. Germline V gives CDR1 SGHNT, CDR2 YYREEE (reference sequence). The CDR3 has 14 residues. J was trimmed by 6 bases and V by 4 bases; bases with no gene match: 6.